This T cell receptor beta chain was found in a study of blood T cells in healthy people across ages. The germline CDR1 and CDR2 sequences are LNHNV and YYDKDF (reference sequence). CDR3 size: 16 residues. Trimming at V came to 7 bases and at J to 4 bases, leaving 15 bases not matched to a gene. Then a second PCR, running roughly 7 to 11 cycles, was carried out with a sample-barcoded 5' primer and a J-beta primer mix. TCRdb re-analysed the 5' RACE reads in MiXCR, keeping a single row per CDR3 protein. Of some 1.6 million distinct CDR3 sequences in the sample, roughly a third were seen once. Sequenced input: blood. The chain joins TRBV15 to TRBJ1-2, with 7 bases identical to TRBD1. The source of this sequence is a woman aged 30 to 39 in good health. This CDR3 is CATTTKGGGIAYGYTF. CDR3 sequence (DNA): TGTGCCACCACCACAAAGGGAGGGGGCATAGCCTATGGCTACACCTTC.